The 4 T cell receptor beta chains given below trace back to one sample, sequenced in a study of T cells after yellow fever vaccination. Using its own MiXCR run on the 5' RACE reads, TCRdb lists one record per CDR3 protein. Altogether more than 200,000 distinct CDR3 sequences are present, more than 3.5% being singletons, with the ten largest covering approximately 18%. The sequences come from PBMCs, collected 15 days after the yellow fever booster vaccination. Receptors were obtained from a man younger than 35 who received the YFV17D yellow fever vaccine.

There are many counts of this clonotype. The chain combines TRBV29-1 with TRBJ1-2; the D is unclear. The CDR3 length is 12 residues. Germline-derived CDR1 and CDR2 are SQVTM and ANQGSEA. With 7 bases removed from V and 4 bases from J, the gap between germline ends came to 13 bases. CDR3 residues: CSAHQRAYGYTF. In nucleotides, the CDR3 is TGCAGCGCCCACCAGAGAGCCTATGGCTACACCTTC. The whole variable domain, filled in from reference TRBV29-1 and TRBJ1-2, reads SAVISQKPSRDICQRGTSLTIQCQVDSQVTMMFWYRQQPGQSLTLIATANQGSEATYESGFVIDKFPISRPNLTFSTLTVSNMSPEDSSIYLCSAHQRAYGYTFGSGTRLTVV.

This clonotype was counted ten times or more. The genes are TRBV20-1 and TRBJ2-3; D is uncertain. CDR1 and CDR2 (germline): DFQATT, SNEGSKA (reference sequence). V lost 5 bases, J lost 0 bases, and 12 bases lay in between. The CDR3 is made up of 14 amino acids. The CDR3 DNA is TGCAGTGCTCCTCCCTCCATTAGCACAGATACGCAGTATTTT. As protein: CSAPPSISTDTQYF.

This clonotype has at least ten counts. This sequence joins TRBV29-1 and TRBJ1-1, with 9 bases that match TRBD1. CDR3 length: 13 residues. Trimming removed 4 bases from V and 4 bases from J; junction bases left unmatched: 4. CDR1 and CDR2 from the germline V gene are SQVTM and ANQGSEA. CDR3 bases: TGCAGCGTTGTGGGACAGGGTATCACTGAAGCTTTCTTT. This gives the protein CSVVGQGITEAFF. Full variable domain (rest looked up from reference TRBV29-1 and TRBJ1-1): SAVISQKPSRDICQRGTSLTIQCQVDSQVTMMFWYRQQPGQSLTLIATANQGSEATYESGFVIDKFPISRPNLTFSTLTVSNMSPEDSSIYLCSVVGQGITEAFFGQGTRLTVV.

There are many counts of this clonotype. The chain couples TRBV6-5 to TRBJ1-1; D is possibly TRBD1 (6 bases). There are 14 residues in the CDR3. Looked up from germline, CDR1 is MNHEY and CDR2 is SVGAGI. Trimming pared 6 bases from V and 1 base from J, leaving 12 bases between. The CDR3 region has the DNA TGTGCCAGCAGAACACAGGGAGGGAACACTGAAGCTTTCTTT. Amino acids: CASRTQGGNTEAFF.